The present T cell receptor beta chain was sequenced within a study of cytomegalovirus exposure and HLA in healthy donors. Study results and limitations: Follow-up analysis seemed to connect common viral pathogens with several of the most significant clusters identified. Analyses of presence and absence presupposed an approximately uniform sequencing depth across donors. For TCR beta chains, V- and J-gene trimming was later linked to a missense DCLRE1C variant.

Comments on this clone: What it recognizes is unknown.

In the PCR, 60 Vbeta and 13 Jbeta primers were used. The assay was immunoSEQ multiplex PCR, and TCRdb's table has in-frame clones only and misses some. This sample has 150,000 to 250,000 clones, with over 75% found just once. The receptor's source is a boy between 2 and 10 years old in good health and CMV-seronegative. The sample consisted of PBMCs.

This CDR3 reads CASSSLGWQETQYF. The CDR3 DNA sequence: TGTGCCAGCAGCTCACTAGGATGGCAAGAGACCCAGTACTTC. The genes are TRBV11-2 and TRBJ2-5; possible D gene TRBD2, 5 bases. V was pared by 4 bases and J by 2 bases, with 11 bases between. This CDR3 has 14 amino acids. The germline V gene encodes CDR1 SGHAT and CDR2 FQNNGV.